The 30 T cell receptor beta chains below all came from one sample that was sequenced in a study of blood T cell repertoires in COVID-19. The repertoire was sequenced with immunoSEQ multiplex PCR; TCRdb's copy has only in-frame clones and lacks some. The sample shows about 130,000 clones, roughly 85% of them seen only once. The sample taken for sequencing was peripheral blood. The receptor set was obtained from a woman older than 75 with acute or convalescent COVID-19.

As to this clone: This sample also contains other DNA sequences that code for the same CDR3. V usage is TRBV2 and J usage is TRBJ1-1; D remains unclear. This CDR3 region has 13 residues. Germline values: CDR1 SNHLY, CDR2 FYNNEI. V was pared by 8 bases and J by 1 base, with 11 bases between. CDR3 coding DNA: TGTGCCAGCGGGCTGGGGAGGAACACTGAAGCTTTCTTT. It yields the protein CASGLGRNTEAFF. Variable domain in full (rest from reference TRBV2 and TRBJ1-1): EPEVTQTPSHQVTQMGQEVILRCVPISNHLYFYWYRQILGQKVEFLVSFYNNEISEKSEIFDDQFSVERPDGSNFTLKIRSTKLEDSAMYFCASGLGRNTEAFFGQGTRLTVV.

This clone occurred a few times. The chain employs TRBV7-2 and TRBJ1-4, with 8 bases aligning to TRBD1. The V gene end was trimmed by 5 bases and the J gene end by 8 bases; junction bases not matched to a gene: 10. There are 15 residues in the CDR3. Germline values: CDR1 SGHTA, CDR2 FQGNSA. CDR3 protein: CASSPRQGPGEKLFF. As DNA, the CDR3 is TGTGCCAGCAGCCCCAGACAGGGGCCAGGAGAAAAACTGTTTTTT.

The CDR3 coding sequence is TGCGCCAGCAGCACGAGGACAGGTACGAACACTGAAGCTTTCTTT. Translating gives CASSTRTGTNTEAFF. The chain carries TRBV5-1 and TRBJ1-1, with TRBD1 matching over 7 bases. V dropped 4 bases and J dropped 1; count of bases not matched to a gene: 7. The CDR3 sequence is 15 residues long. Germline V gene sequence: CDR1 SGHRS, CDR2 YFSETQ.

The rearrangement links TRBV5-4 to TRBJ2-1, with D possibly TRBD1 on 6 matching bases. Trimming stripped 4 bases from V and 11 bases from J, with 10 bases between. CDR3 length: 11 residues. CDR1 and CDR2 (germline): SGHNT, YYREEE (reference sequence). The CDR3 nucleotides are TGTGCCAGCAGCCTTCAGGGGCAGCAGTTCTTC. Its translation: CASSLQGQQFF.

The chain employs TRBV6-5 and TRBJ1-1; perhaps TRBD1 as D (5 bases). Trimming shortened V by 0 bases and J by 4 bases, and 12 bases separated the two germline ends. This CDR3 is 15 amino acids long. CDR1 and CDR2 from the germline V gene are MNHEY and SVGAGI. CDR3 in DNA: TGTGCCAGCAGTTACTCTTTAAGACAGCTCACTGAAGCTTTCTTT. It encodes CASSYSLRQLTEAFF.

This clone was found once. The CDR3, as DNA: TGTGCCAGCAGCTTAATCTCCCTCTCTGGGGCCAACGTCCTGACTTTC. This encodes CASSLISLSGANVLTF. V and J are TRBV11-3 and TRBJ2-6; D remains ambiguous. This CDR3 has 16 residues. Trimming removed 2 bases at V and 0 bases at J, with 8 bases between. Germline loops: CDR1 SGHNT, CDR2 YENEEA. The variable domain in full, with the rest retrieved from reference TRBV11-3 and TRBJ2-6, is EAGVVQSPRYKIIEKKQPVAFWCNPISGHNTLYWYLQNLGQGPELLIRYENEEAVDDSQLPKDRFSAERLKGVDSTLKIQPAELGDSAVYLCASSLISLSGANVLTFGAGSRLTVL.

The chain carries TRBV2 and TRBJ1-5, with D unresolved. Trimming cost V 1 base and J 3 bases, with 4 bases left between them. The CDR3 runs 13 residues. Germline CDR1 and CDR2: SNHLY and FYNNEI. The CDR3 region is CASSEGPNQPQHF. The CDR3 DNA follows: TGTGCCAGCAGTGAAGGGCCCAATCAGCCCCAGCATTTT.

The chain is built from TRBV4-2 and TRBJ2-3; 9 bases match TRBD2. Germline V gives CDR1 LGHNA, CDR2 YNFKEQ. V was clipped by 1 base and J by 5 bases; unmatched bases: 7. The CDR3 totals 16 residues. The CDR3 bases are TGTGCCAGCAGCCAAGTGGGTAGCGGGGGTGGAGATACGCAGTATTTT. Its translation: CASSQVGSGGGDTQYF.

J is TRBJ2-5 and V is TRBV7-8; D is possibly TRBD1 (5 bases). The CDR3 has 15 amino acids. Trimming removed 1 base at V and 4 bases at J, with 13 bases between. From germline, CDR1 is SGHVS and CDR2 FQNEAQ. The CDR3 loop is CASSLGIGARETQYF. CDR3 nucleotides: TGTGCCAGCAGCTTAGGAATTGGGGCCCGAGAGACCCAGTACTTC.

This clone was found once. V gene TRBV29-1 combines with J gene TRBJ1-5; a weak D match, TRBD1 (6 bases). V lost 3 bases, J lost 2 bases, and 8 bases lay in between. Germline CDR1 SQVTM, CDR2 ANQGSEA. This CDR3 spans 13 amino acids. As DNA, the CDR3 is TGCAGCGTTGACGCAGGGGGCAATCAGCCCCAGCATTTT. This gives the protein CSVDAGGNQPQHF.

A remark on this clone: The sample carries other DNA sequences with the same CDR3. The rearrangement joins TRBV9 to TRBJ2-2; 9 bases are a match to TRBD1. The V segment lost 4 bases and the J segment 4 bases; nucleotides outside the gene matches: 2. CDR1 and CDR2 (germline): SGDLS, YYNGEE. This CDR3 region has 14 residues. Written as DNA, the CDR3 is TGTGCCAGCAGCAGGGACAGGGTCACCGGGGAGCTGTTTTTT. Its translation is CASSRDRVTGELFF.

This chain joins TRBV3-1 (or the pseudogene TRBV3-2) and TRBJ2-4, with 8 bases matching TRBD1. The CDR3 contains 14 residues. Germline V gene data show CDR1 as LGHDT and CDR2 as YNNKEL (reference sequence). V lost 5 bases, J lost 6 bases, and 6 bases stayed unmatched. The CDR3: CASSSAGQGNIQYF. In nucleotides, the CDR3 is TGTGCCAGCAGCTCCGCCGGACAGGGAAACATTCAGTACTTC.

The genes are TRBV4-1 and TRBJ2-2; 10 bases fit TRBD2. CDR3 length: 17 amino acids. The ends lost 3 bases at V and 7 bases at J; junction bases unmatched: 11. Germline V gene data show CDR1 as MGHRA and CDR2 as YSYEKL. The CDR3 region has the DNA TGCGCCAGCAGCCAGCCCGCTAGCGGGGGTTCTTACGGGGAGCTGTTTTTT. Protein sequence: CASSQPASGGSYGELFF.

J is TRBJ1-2 and V is TRBV29-1; D possibly corresponds to TRBD1 (5 bases). V was pared by 8 bases and J by 3 bases, with 16 bases between. CDR1 SQVTM and CDR2 ANQGSEA come from the germline V gene. The CDR3 loop spans 13 amino acids. The CDR3 DNA follows: TGCAGCTGTTTCGGGGCGGGGGACTATGGCTACACCTTC. This encodes CSCFGAGDYGYTF.

The chain couples TRBV11-2 to TRBJ1-1; D remains unclear. Per the germline V gene, CDR1 is SGHAT and CDR2 is FQNNGV. This CDR3 region has 13 residues. V was shortened by 5 bases and J by 11 bases, with 18 bases between the two germline ends. The CDR3 coding sequence is TGTGCCAGCAGCCCCCCGGAGGCCCTGGGGGCTTTCTTT. Its protein is CASSPPEALGAFF.

This sequence joins TRBV12-3 or TRBV12-4 and TRBJ1-5; D is ambiguous. V lost 4 bases and J lost 9, with 13 bases in between. There are 13 residues in the CDR3. The CDR3 sequence is CASSSSRDGPQHF. The CDR3 DNA reads TGTGCCAGCAGTTCTAGTCGAGACGGGCCCCAGCATTTT.

The chain is built from TRBV5-5 and TRBJ2-7, with 8 nucleotides matching TRBD1. The CDR3 has 16 amino acids. Germline CDR1 and CDR2: SGHKS and YYEKEE (reference sequence). Losses at the gene ends were 4 bases for V and 0 bases for J; bases not matched to a gene: 9. CDR3: CASSPGGLGSSYEQYV. CDR3 coding DNA: TGTGCCAGCAGCCCAGGGGGCTTGGGGAGCTCCTACGAGCAGTACGTC.

J is TRBJ1-2 and V is TRBV28; maybe TRBD1 (5 bases). Germline V gene lookup returns CDR1 MDHEN and CDR2 SYDVKM. V was trimmed by 7 bases and J by 7 bases, leaving 19 bases between them. The CDR3 is 14 amino acids. For the CDR3, the DNA is TGTGCCAGCACTCCCCGGGGCGGACTAGGTGGCTACACCTTC. As protein: CASTPRGGLGGYTF.

The chain carries TRBV10-3 and TRBJ2-6, with a weak D call TRBD1 (8 bases). The CDR3 extends over 16 amino acids. V gave up 11 bases and J gave up 2 bases, with 19 bases separating them. Germline CDR1 reads ENHRY; CDR2 reads SYGVKD. CDR3 nucleotides: TGTGCCTCACAGGGGGGGGATTACGCTGGGGCCAACGTCCTGACTTTC. As protein: CASQGGDYAGANVLTF.

This chain links TRBV7-2 with TRBJ1-1; D gene uncertain. Trimming stripped 0 bases from V and 7 bases from J, with 15 bases between. In germline, CDR1 is SGHTA, CDR2 FQGNSA. The CDR3 spans 15 residues. The DNA of the CDR3 is TGTGCCAGCAGCTTAGCGCGGTTCGGAACAAGTGAAGCTTTCTTT. It codes for CASSLARFGTSEAFF.

The chain couples TRBV11-2 to TRBJ2-2; no reliable D call. Germline CDR1 SGHAT, CDR2 FQNNGV. V gave up 2 bases and J gave up 5 bases, with 6 bases separating them. The CDR3 consists of 13 residues. This CDR3 reads CASSLILTGELFF. The CDR3 DNA reads TGTGCCAGCAGCTTAATCCTGACCGGGGAGCTGTTTTTT.

The J gene is TRBJ1-2, the V gene TRBV6-6; no reliable D call. With 1 base removed from V and 2 bases from J, the gap between germline ends came to 5 bases. CDR3 length equals 13 residues. Germline lookup yields CDR1 MNHNY and CDR2 SVGAGI (reference sequence). The CDR3 DNA is TGTGCCAGCAGTTACTTACAGAACTATGGCTACACCTTC. This translates into CASSYLQNYGYTF.

This clone has more than one count but fewer than ten. V usage is TRBV11-2 and J usage is TRBJ1-6; TRBD1 aligns across 7 bases. The CDR3 covers 17 residues. V was pared by 0 bases and J by 8 bases, with 10 bases of the junction left unmatched. Germline V gene data show CDR1 as SGHAT and CDR2 as FQNNGV. CDR3 bases: TGTGCCAGCAGCTTAGATTCAAACAGGGGCTCAGATTCACCCCTCCACTTT. The encoded protein is CASSLDSNRGSDSPLHF.

This chain connects TRBV28 to TRBJ2-1, with 9 bases lining up with TRBD2. The CDR3 covers 17 residues. J gave up 2 bases and V 2 bases, and 7 bases lay outside the gene matches. Germline V lookup: CDR1 MDHEN, CDR2 SYDVKM. The CDR3 coding sequence is TGTGCCAGCAGTTTAGCCTCGGCGGGGGGGCCCTACAATGAGCAGTTCTTC. Encoded protein: CASSLASAGGPYNEQFF.

This chain links TRBV9 with TRBJ1-3; D not certain. Germline V gene data show CDR1 as SGDLS and CDR2 as YYNGEE. Trimming removed 0 bases from V and 4 bases from J, with 5 bases in between. The length of the CDR3 is 13 residues. The CDR3 DNA reads as TGTGCCAGCAGCGTAGATTCAGGAAACACCATATATTTT. Translating it yields CASSVDSGNTIYF.

V and J are TRBV4-1 and TRBJ1-2; no clear D gene. Trimming removed 3 bases at V and 5 bases at J, with 19 bases between. The CDR3 length is 16 residues. Germline CDR1 is MGHRA and CDR2 is YSYEKL. The DNA of the CDR3 is TGCGCCAGCAGCCAGGACGGACTAAGGCCCTTTTATGGCTACACCTTC. Translated: CASSQDGLRPFYGYTF.

The chain joins TRBV5-1 to TRBJ1-6; 10 bases are shared with TRBD1. Germline V gene sequence: CDR1 SGHRS, CDR2 YFSETQ. CDR3 length: 18 residues. Trimming removed 3 bases from V and 7 bases from J; junction bases left unmatched: 13. This chain's CDR3 is CASSSGTGVWGSNSPLHF. CDR3 DNA sequence: TGCGCCAGCAGCTCCGGGACAGGGGTATGGGGTAGCAATTCACCCCTCCACTTT.

This clone was counted between two and nine times. The V and J genes are TRBV6-5 and TRBJ2-5; 11 bases align to TRBD2. The CDR3 consists of 14 residues. Germline CDR1 is MNHEY and CDR2 is SVGAGI. V trimming: 7 bases; J trimming: 5 bases; junction bases outside the gene matches: 6. The CDR3 is CASKETSGVETQYF. In nucleotides, the CDR3 is TGTGCCAGCAAGGAGACTAGCGGGGTCGAGACCCAGTACTTC.

The J gene is TRBJ1-1, the V gene TRBV25-1; 9 nucleotides agree with TRBD1. This CDR3 comprises 15 residues. With 9 bases clipped from V and 4 bases from J, the junction kept 12 bases outside the gene matches. CDR1 is MGHDK and CDR2 is SYGVNS in the germline V gene. CDR3 nucleotide sequence: TGTGCCAGTATAGACCTCCGACAGGGGGGCACTGAAGCTTTCTTT. Translation gives CASIDLRQGGTEAFF. Full variable domain (missing parts from reference TRBV25-1 and TRBJ1-1): EADIYQTPRYLVIGTGKKITLECSQTMGHDKMYWYQQDPGMELHLIHYSYGVNSTEKGDLSSESTVSRIRTEHFPLTLESARPSHTSQYLCASIDLRQGGTEAFFGQGTRLTVV.

This chain uses TRBV19 with TRBJ1-5, with D unresolved. Germline V lookup: CDR1 LNHDA, CDR2 SQIVND (reference sequence). V lost 5 bases and J 0 bases, leaving 8 bases between the germline ends. There are 14 residues in the CDR3. The CDR3 DNA follows: TGTGCCAGTAGTGGGCAGAGTAGCAATCAGCCCCAGCATTTT. Its translation is CASSGQSSNQPQHF.